These 5 T cell receptor beta chains were all obtained from the same sample, sequenced in a study of early stage breast cancer tumors. The protocol was immunoSEQ multiplex PCR, while the TCRdb copy is restricted to in-frame clones and leaves out a portion. This sample carries tens of thousands of clones, roughly four fifths of them seen once, and the ten largest clones take around 10%. Material for sequencing was breast tumor tissue. These receptors all come from a young adult with breast cancer.

The V gene is TRBV6-5, the J gene TRBJ1-2, with 9 bases aligning to TRBD1. V shed 7 bases, J shed 5 bases, and the junction held 8 bases outside the gene matches. The CDR3 contains 14 residues. Germline lookup yields CDR1 MNHEY and CDR2 SVGAGI. The chain's CDR3 is CASTRGQGLYGYTF. CDR3 coding DNA: TGTGCCAGCACGCGGGGACAGGGACTTTATGGCTACACCTTC.

This clone was seen a handful of times. The chain uses TRBV5-5 and TRBJ2-1; D remains ambiguous. This CDR3 comprises 17 residues. Germline-derived CDR1 and CDR2 are SGHKS and YYEKEE (reference sequence). V was trimmed by 4 bases and J by 1 base, leaving 18 bases between them. The CDR3 protein is CASSGPSQARSYNEQFF. The CDR3 coding sequence is TGTGCCAGCAGCGGGCCGAGCCAGGCTAGATCCTACAATGAGCAGTTCTTC.

This chain uses TRBV6-4 with TRBJ1-1; D perhaps matches TRBD1 (5 bases). Per the germline V gene, CDR1 is MRHNA and CDR2 is SNTAGT. The CDR3 totals 13 residues. V gave up 6 bases and J gave up 1 base, with 9 bases separating them. CDR3 amino acids: CASRRGGNTEAFF. The CDR3 nucleotides read TGTGCCAGCAGGCGGGGGGGGAACACTGAAGCTTTCTTT.

The chain links TRBV7-9 to TRBJ2-1, with 8 bases aligning to TRBD2. V lost 3 bases, J lost 8 bases, and 6 bases stayed unmatched. In germline, CDR1 is SEHNR, CDR2 FQNEAQ (reference sequence). The CDR3 covers 14 residues. DNA of the CDR3: TGTGCCAGCAGCTTGGGCGGGAGGTCGGATGAGCAGTTCTTC. Translation gives CASSLGGRSDEQFF. The full variable domain, rest sourced from reference TRBV7-9 and TRBJ2-1, is DTGVSQNPRHKITKRGQNVTFRCDPISEHNRLYWYRQTLGQGPEFLTYFQNEAQLEKSRLLSDRFSAERPKGSFSTLEIQRTEQGDSAMYLCASSLGGRSDEQFFGPGTRLTVL.

This clone showed up just a few times. The CDR3 region has the DNA TGTGCCAGCTCAAAGGGAGGCGGGGCCCCTATAACAGGGCAGTTCTTC. Its translation is CASSKGGGAPITGQFF. V usage is TRBV18 and J usage is TRBJ2-1; possible D gene TRBD2, 6 bases. The CDR3 length is 16 residues. CDR1 and CDR2 from the germline V gene are KGHSH and LQKENI. V was trimmed by 5 bases and J by 12 bases, leaving 26 bases between them.